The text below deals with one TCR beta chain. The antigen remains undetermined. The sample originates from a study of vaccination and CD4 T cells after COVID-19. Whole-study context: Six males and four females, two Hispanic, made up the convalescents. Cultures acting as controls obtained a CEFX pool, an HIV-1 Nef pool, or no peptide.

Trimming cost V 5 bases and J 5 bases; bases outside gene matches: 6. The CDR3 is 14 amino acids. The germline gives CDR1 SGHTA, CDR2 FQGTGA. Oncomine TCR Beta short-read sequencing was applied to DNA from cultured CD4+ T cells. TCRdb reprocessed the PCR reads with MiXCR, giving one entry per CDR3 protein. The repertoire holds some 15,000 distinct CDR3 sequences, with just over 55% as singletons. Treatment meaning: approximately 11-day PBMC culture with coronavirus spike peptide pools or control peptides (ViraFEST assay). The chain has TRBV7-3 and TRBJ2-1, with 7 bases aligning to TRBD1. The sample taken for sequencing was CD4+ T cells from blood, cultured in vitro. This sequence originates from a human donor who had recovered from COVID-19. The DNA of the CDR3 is TGTGCCAGCAGCCCGTACAGGGGAGACAATGAGCAGTTCTTC. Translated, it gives CASSPYRGDNEQFF.